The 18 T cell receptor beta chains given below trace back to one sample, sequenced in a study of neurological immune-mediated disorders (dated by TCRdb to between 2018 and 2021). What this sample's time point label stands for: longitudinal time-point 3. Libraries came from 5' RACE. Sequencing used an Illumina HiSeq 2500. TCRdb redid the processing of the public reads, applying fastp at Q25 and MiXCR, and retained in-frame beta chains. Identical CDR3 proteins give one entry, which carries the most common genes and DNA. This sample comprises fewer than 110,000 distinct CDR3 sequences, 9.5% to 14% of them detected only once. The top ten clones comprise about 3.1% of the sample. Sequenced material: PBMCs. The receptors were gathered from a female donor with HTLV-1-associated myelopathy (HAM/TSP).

CDR3 DNA: TGCGCCAGCAGCACCGGACAGGCCTTCGGGGAGCAGTACTTC. Translating gives CASSTGQAFGEQYF. The rearrangement uses TRBV5-1 and TRBJ2-7; 7 bases are shared with TRBD1. This CDR3 contains 14 residues. Germline V lookup: CDR1 SGHRS, CDR2 YFSETQ. The V gene end was trimmed by 4 bases and the J gene end by 7 bases; junction bases not matched to a gene: 11.

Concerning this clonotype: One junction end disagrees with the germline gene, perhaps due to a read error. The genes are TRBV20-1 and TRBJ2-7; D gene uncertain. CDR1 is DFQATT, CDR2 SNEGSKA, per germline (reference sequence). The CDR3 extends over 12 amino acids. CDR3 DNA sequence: TGCAGTGCTAGAGCAGGTACCTACGAGCTGTACTTC. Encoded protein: CSARAGTYELYF.

As DNA, the CDR3 is TGTGCCAGCAGCCCCGGGGGGTTTGGCTATGGCTACACCTTC. Amino acid sequence: CASSPGGFGYGYTF. The chain uses TRBV7-2 and TRBJ1-2; tentatively, D is TRBD1 (5 bases). This CDR3 spans 14 amino acids. Germline CDR1 and CDR2: SGHTA and FQGNSA. Between the trimmed V and J ends, which lost 5 bases and 4 bases, there was a span of 14 bases.

The CDR3 spells CASSLFPLTPAIGRGDEQFF. The CDR3 DNA reads TGTGCCAGCAGCTTATTCCCCCTCACTCCAGCTATCGGCCGGGGGGATGAGCAGTTCTTC. The chain carries TRBV11-1 and TRBJ2-1; TRBD2 aligns across 7 bases. Germline V gene data show CDR1 as SGHAT and CDR2 as FQDESV (reference sequence). The V segment lost 2 bases and the J segment 8 bases; nucleotides outside the gene matches: 24. This CDR3 comprises 20 residues.

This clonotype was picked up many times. The CDR3 DNA reads as TGCAGTGCGTTCACAATCGGGGCACTAACCTACGAGCAGTACTTC. This gives the protein CSAFTIGALTYEQYF. The chain uses TRBV20-1 and TRBJ2-7; D possibly uses TRBD1 or TRBD2 (5 bases each). The CDR3 totals 15 residues. V lost 6 bases and J lost 2, with 20 bases in between. Looked up from germline, CDR1 is DFQATT and CDR2 is SNEGSKA (reference sequence).

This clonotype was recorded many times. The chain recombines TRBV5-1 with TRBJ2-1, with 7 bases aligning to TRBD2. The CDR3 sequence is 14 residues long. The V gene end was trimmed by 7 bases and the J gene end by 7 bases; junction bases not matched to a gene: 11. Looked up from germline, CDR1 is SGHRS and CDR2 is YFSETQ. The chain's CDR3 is CASAKRESGNEQFF. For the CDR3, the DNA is TGCGCCAGCGCTAAGCGGGAATCGGGGAATGAGCAGTTCTTC.

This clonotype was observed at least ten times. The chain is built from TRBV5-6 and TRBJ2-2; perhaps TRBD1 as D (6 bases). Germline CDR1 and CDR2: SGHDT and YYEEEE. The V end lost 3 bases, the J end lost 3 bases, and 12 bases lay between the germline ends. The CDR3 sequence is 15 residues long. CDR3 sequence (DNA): TGTGCCAGCAGCTCCGGACAGACCCACACCGGGGAGCTGTTTTTT. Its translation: CASSSGQTHTGELFF.

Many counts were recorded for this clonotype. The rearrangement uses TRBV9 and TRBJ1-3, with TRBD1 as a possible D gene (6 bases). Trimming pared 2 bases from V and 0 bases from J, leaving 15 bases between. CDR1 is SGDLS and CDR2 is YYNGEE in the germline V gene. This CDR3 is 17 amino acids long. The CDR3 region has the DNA TGTGCCAGCAGCGTGGGGGGGGGCGTCAGCTCTGGAAACACCATATATTTT. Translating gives CASSVGGGVSSGNTIYF.

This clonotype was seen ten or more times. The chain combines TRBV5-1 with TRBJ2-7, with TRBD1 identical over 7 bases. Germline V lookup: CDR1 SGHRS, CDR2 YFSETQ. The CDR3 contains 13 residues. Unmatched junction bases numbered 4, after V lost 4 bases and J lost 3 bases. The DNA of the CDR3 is TGCGCCAGCAGCCCAGGACAGGTCTACGAGCAGTACTTC. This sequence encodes CASSPGQVYEQYF. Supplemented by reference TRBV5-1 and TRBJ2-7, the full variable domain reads KAGVTQTPRYLIKTRGQQVTLSCSPISGHRSVSWYQQTPGQGLQFLFEYFSETQRNKGNFPGRFSGRQFSNSRSEMNVSTLELGDSALYLCASSPGQVYEQYFGPGTRLTVT.

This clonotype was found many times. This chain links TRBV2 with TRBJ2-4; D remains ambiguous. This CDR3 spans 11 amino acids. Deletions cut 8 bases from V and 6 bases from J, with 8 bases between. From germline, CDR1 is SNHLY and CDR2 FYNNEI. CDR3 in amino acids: CASLQRNIQYF. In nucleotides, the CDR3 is TGTGCCAGCCTGCAAAGAAACATTCAGTACTTC. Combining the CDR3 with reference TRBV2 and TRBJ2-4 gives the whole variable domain EPEVTQTPSHQVTQMGQEVILRCVPISNHLYFYWYRQILGQKVEFLVSFYNNEISEKSEIFDDQFSVERPDGSNFTLKIRSTKLEDSAMYFCASLQRNIQYFGAGTRLSVL.

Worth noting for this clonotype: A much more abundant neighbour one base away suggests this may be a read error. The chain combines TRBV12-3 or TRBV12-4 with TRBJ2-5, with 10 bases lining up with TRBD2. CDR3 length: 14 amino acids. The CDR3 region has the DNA TGTGCCAGCAGTGTAGCGGGGGGACAAGAGACCAAGTACTTC. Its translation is CASSVAGGQETKYF.

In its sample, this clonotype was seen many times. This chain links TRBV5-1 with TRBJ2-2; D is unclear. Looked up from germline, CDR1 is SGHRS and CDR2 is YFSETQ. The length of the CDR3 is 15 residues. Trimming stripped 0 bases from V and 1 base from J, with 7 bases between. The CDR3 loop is CASSLVVGNTGELFF. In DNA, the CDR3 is TGCGCCAGCAGCTTGGTGGTCGGGAACACCGGGGAGCTGTTTTTT.

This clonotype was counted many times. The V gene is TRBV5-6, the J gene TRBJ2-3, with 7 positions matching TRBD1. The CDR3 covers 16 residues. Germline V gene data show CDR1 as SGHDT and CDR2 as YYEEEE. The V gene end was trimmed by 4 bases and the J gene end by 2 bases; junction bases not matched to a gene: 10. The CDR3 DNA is TGTGCCAGCAGCCTATTAGAGGGGGCCGACACAGATACGCAGTATTTT. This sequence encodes CASSLLEGADTDTQYF. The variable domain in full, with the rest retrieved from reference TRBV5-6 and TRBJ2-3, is DAGVTQSPTHLIKTRGQQVTLRCSPKSGHDTVSWYQQALGQGPQFIFQYYEEEERQRGNFPDRFSGHQFPNYSSELNVNALLLGDSALYLCASSLLEGADTDTQYFGPGTRLTVL.

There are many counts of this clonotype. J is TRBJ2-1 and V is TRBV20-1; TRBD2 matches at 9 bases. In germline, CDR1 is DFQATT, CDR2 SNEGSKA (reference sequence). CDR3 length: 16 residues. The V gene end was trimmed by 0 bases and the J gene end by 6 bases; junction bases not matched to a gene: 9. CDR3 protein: CSARDLRRGGFNEQFF. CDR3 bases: TGCAGTGCTAGAGATCTAAGGCGGGGGGGTTTCAATGAGCAGTTCTTC.

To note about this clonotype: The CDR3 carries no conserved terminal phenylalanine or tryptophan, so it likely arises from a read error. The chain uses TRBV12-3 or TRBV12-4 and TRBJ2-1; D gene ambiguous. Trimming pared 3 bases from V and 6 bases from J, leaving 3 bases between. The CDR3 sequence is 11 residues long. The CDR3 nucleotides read TGTGCCAGCAGTTTCGGCAATGAGCAGTTCTTA. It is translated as CASSFGNEQFL.

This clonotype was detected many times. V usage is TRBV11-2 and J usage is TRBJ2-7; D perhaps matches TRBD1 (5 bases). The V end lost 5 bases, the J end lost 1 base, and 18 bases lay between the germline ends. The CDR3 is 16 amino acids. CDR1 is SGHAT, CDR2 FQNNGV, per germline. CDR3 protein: CASSLNTGRISYEQYF. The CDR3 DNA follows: TGTGCCAGCAGCCTTAATACAGGACGGATATCCTACGAGCAGTACTTC.

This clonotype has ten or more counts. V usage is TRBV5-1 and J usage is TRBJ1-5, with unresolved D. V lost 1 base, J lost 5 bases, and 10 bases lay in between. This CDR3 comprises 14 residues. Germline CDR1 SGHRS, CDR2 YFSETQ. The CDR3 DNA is TGCGCCAGCAGCTTGATGGGTTTGGATCAGCCCCAGCATTTT. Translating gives CASSLMGLDQPQHF.

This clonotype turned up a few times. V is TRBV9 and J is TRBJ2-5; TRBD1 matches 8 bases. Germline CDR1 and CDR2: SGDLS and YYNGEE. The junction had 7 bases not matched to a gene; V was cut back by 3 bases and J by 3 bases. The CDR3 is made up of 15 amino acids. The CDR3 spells CASSGTSTGEETQYF. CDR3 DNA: TGTGCCAGCAGCGGAACGTCGACAGGGGAAGAGACCCAGTACTTC.